The 31 T cell receptor beta chains in this list originate from one sample, sequenced in a study of T cell repertoires in cytomegalovirus infection. From the reads, TCRdb called clonotypes with MiXCR, one entry per CDR3 protein. The sample lists roughly 760,000 distinct CDR3 sequences, about a third occurring once. The sample comprised PBMCs. These receptors all stem from a human donor in good health (CMV status not recorded). Some clones in this sample may be carry-over from other donors' samples.

The rearrangement links TRBV14 to TRBJ2-3; D may correspond to TRBD1 or TRBD2 (5 bases each). The ends were cut back, 2 bases at V and 4 bases at J, with 22 bases in the middle. Germline CDR1 SGHDN, CDR2 FVKESK. CDR3 size: 18 residues. CDR3 region: CASSQLISRDPTADTQYF. The DNA for the CDR3 is TGTGCCAGCAGCCAACTAATAAGTCGGGACCCGACGGCAGATACGCAGTATTTT.

This clonotype was detected only a few times. The rearrangement links TRBV7-9 to TRBJ1-1; the D is unclear. The CDR3 length is 14 residues. Trimming stripped 4 bases from V and 12 bases from J, with 21 bases between. CDR1 and CDR2 from the germline V gene are SEHNR and FQNEAQ (reference sequence). CDR3 DNA sequence: TGTGCCAGCAGCTCGGGTACCTTGGCAGTGCCTACTTTCTTT. Protein sequence: CASSSGTLAVPTFF.

This clonotype was seen a few times. The chain combines TRBV25-1 with TRBJ2-5; 11 bases are a match to TRBD2. Germline CDR1 MGHDK, CDR2 SYGVNS. This CDR3 is 15 amino acids long. Germline trimming cut 5 bases from V and 5 bases from J; bases unmatched to any gene: 7. The CDR3 protein is CASSFSGRAWETQYF. The CDR3 DNA reads as TGTGCCAGCAGTTTTAGCGGGAGGGCCTGGGAGACCCAGTACTTC.

This CDR3 reads CASSAQDNQPQHF. The DNA of the CDR3 is TGTGCCAGCAGCGCCCAGGACAATCAGCCCCAGCATTTT. V gene TRBV7-6 combines with J gene TRBJ1-5; no reliable D call. CDR3 size: 13 residues. Germline V lookup: CDR1 SGHVS, CDR2 FNYEAQ. Trimming shortened V by 5 bases and J by 3 bases, and 8 bases separated the two germline ends.

This clonotype was detected only a few times. The rearrangement uses TRBV28 and TRBJ1-6; D remains ambiguous. This CDR3 is built from 12 residues. V was pared by 6 bases and J by 9 bases, with 9 bases between. CDR1 is MDHEN, CDR2 SYDVKM, per germline. In DNA, the CDR3 is TGTGCCAGCAGGAGATCTTCTTCACCCCTCCACTTT. Protein product: CASRRSSSPLHF.

This clonotype was seen a handful of times. V is TRBV2 and J is TRBJ2-7; D is unresolved. V was cut by 2 bases and J by 0 bases, with 8 bases left in between. The germline CDR1 and CDR2 sequences are SNHLY and FYNNEI. This CDR3 is built from 14 residues. CDR3 sequence (DNA): TGTGCCAGCAGTGAACGCCGACTCTCCTACGAGCAGTACTTC. Its translation: CASSERRLSYEQYF.

The chain joins TRBV10-3 to TRBJ1-1; 8 positions agree with TRBD1. Germline CDR1 reads ENHRY; CDR2 reads SYGVKD. V shed 8 bases, J shed 5 bases, and the junction held 10 bases outside the gene matches. This CDR3 contains 14 residues. This CDR3 is CAIARQGKGTEAFF. The CDR3 DNA reads TGTGCCATCGCTCGACAGGGGAAGGGGACTGAAGCTTTCTTT.

This clonotype showed up just a few times. The chain carries TRBV18 and TRBJ2-5; D is unresolved. The CDR3 has 13 residues. The V end lost 3 bases, the J end lost 2 bases, and 7 bases lay between the germline ends. The V gene's germline CDR1 is KGHSH and CDR2 LQKENI. DNA for the CDR3: TGTGCCAGCTCACCGGTCGGGCAAGAGACCCAGTACTTC. It translates to CASSPVGQETQYF. Filled out from reference TRBV18 and TRBJ2-5, the complete variable domain reads NAGVMQNPRHLVRRRGQEARLRCSPMKGHSHVYWYRQLPEEGLKFMVYLQKENIIDESGMPKERFSAEFPKEGPSILRIQQVVRGDSAAYFCASSPVGQETQYFGPGTRLLVL.

The chain couples TRBV28 to TRBJ1-6; D perhaps matches TRBD1 (5 bases). Germline V gene sequence: CDR1 MDHEN, CDR2 SYDVKM. This CDR3 is built from 13 residues. Trimming cost V 6 bases and J 16 bases, with 19 bases left between them. As DNA, the CDR3 is TGTGCCAGCAGCCGGGGGAGGGGCCCCAAGCTCCACTTT. This codes for CASSRGRGPKLHF.

This clonotype was found a few times. The V call is TRBV4-2, the J call TRBJ2-2; maybe TRBD1 (5 bases). CDR1 LGHNA and CDR2 YNFKEQ come from the germline V gene. The CDR3 spans 19 residues. V lost 0 bases, J lost 0 bases, and 17 bases lay in between. The chain's CDR3 is CASSQEIWVGAANTGELFF. The CDR3 DNA sequence: TGTGCCAGCAGCCAAGAGATTTGGGTAGGGGCTGCGAACACCGGGGAGCTGTTTTTT.

The CDR3 reads CASSLSGTGGTRGPYF. CDR3 coding DNA: TGTGCCAGCAGTTTATCCGGGACAGGGGGGACGCGGGGACCATACTTC. The chain recombines TRBV12-3 or TRBV12-4 with TRBJ2-5; 11 bases map to TRBD1. The CDR3 has 16 residues. After removal of 2 bases from V and 14 bases from J, the junction contained 16 bases not matched to a gene.

The chain recombines TRBV6-2 or TRBV6-3 with TRBJ2-7; the D gene is possibly TRBD1 (6 bases). The CDR3 length is 13 residues. Per the germline V gene, CDR1 is MNHEY and CDR2 is SVGEGT. Between the trimmed V and J ends, which lost 6 bases and 4 bases, there was a span of 13 bases. The CDR3 reads CASSSGHRYEQYF. CDR3 nucleotides: TGTGCCAGCAGCTCGGGACACCGATACGAGCAGTACTTC.

Details on this clonotype: This may arise from a read error, as a much more abundant clone is one base away. The V gene is TRBV6-8, the J gene TRBJ2-7, with TRBD2 matching 10 bases. The CDR3 loop spans 14 amino acids. Germline CDR1 and CDR2: MNHGY and SAAAGT. The CDR3 is CASSYGTSAYVQYF. For the CDR3, the DNA is TGTGCCAGCAGTTACGGGACTAGCGCCTACGTGCAGTACTTC.

The chain carries TRBV5-4 and TRBJ1-3; a possible D gene is TRBD1 (5 bases). This CDR3 is built from 15 residues. Germline-derived CDR1 and CDR2 are SGHNT and YYREEE (reference sequence). V was clipped by 2 bases and J by 4 bases, with 13 bases between them. In nucleotides, the CDR3 is TGTGCCAGCAGCTTCCGTGGTGGGGGAGGAAACACCATATATTTT. Its protein product is CASSFRGGGGNTIYF. Complete variable domain (other parts from reference TRBV5-4 and TRBJ1-3): ETGVTQSPTHLIKTRGQQVTLRCSSQSGHNTVSWYQQALGQGPQFIFQYYREEENGRGNFPPRFSGLQFPNYSSELNVNALELDDSALYLCASSFRGGGGNTIYFGEGSWLTVV.

This clonotype was observed a handful of times. The V and J genes are TRBV5-6 and TRBJ1-5; tentatively, D is TRBD1 (6 bases). This CDR3 contains 16 residues. In germline, CDR1 is SGHDT, CDR2 YYEEEE. The V end was cut by 3 bases, the J end by 1 base, with 14 bases between. Here the CDR3 DNA reads TGTGCCAGCAGCTCTAAGAGGGGGAAGAGCAATCAGCCCCAGCATTTT. Protein: CASSSKRGKSNQPQHF.

The sample holds one count of this clonotype. The missing conserved phenylalanine or tryptophan at the end of this CDR3 makes a read error likely. The DNA is omitted, as the CDR3 cannot be located on it reliably, and the CDR3 follows TCRdb's listing. The chain recombines TRBV7-2 with TRBJ1-2. From its first to its last residue, the CDR3 has 12 amino acids. The germline V gene encodes CDR1 SGHTA and CDR2 FQGNSA. This CDR3 reads CASSFGTLGYTL.

In its sample, this clonotype was seen many times. The chain has TRBV7-8 and TRBJ1-4; D is perhaps TRBD1 (6 bases). The CDR3 extends over 14 amino acids. Trimming pared 8 bases from V and 9 bases from J, leaving 19 bases between. The germline CDR1 and CDR2 sequences are SGHVS and FQNEAQ. The CDR3 loop reads CASQTSDRGQKLFF. DNA for the CDR3: TGTGCCAGCCAAACCTCGGACAGAGGGCAAAAACTGTTTTTT. The complete variable domain, with remaining parts taken from reference TRBV7-8 and TRBJ1-4, reads GAGVSQSPRYKVAKRGQDVALRCDPISGHVSLFWYQQALGQGPEFLTYFQNEAQLDKSGLPSDRFFAERPEGSVSTLKIQRTQQEDSAVYLCASQTSDRGQKLFFGSGTQLSVL.

In its sample, this clonotype was seen a few times. The chain links TRBV28 to TRBJ2-5, with D perhaps matching TRBD1 or TRBD2 (5 bases each). CDR3 length equals 16 residues. Germline assignment: CDR1 MDHEN and CDR2 SYDVKM. The V gene lost 6 bases and the J gene lost 5 bases, with 22 bases spanning the gap. The CDR3, as DNA: TGTGCCAGCAGCACCATTGGGGGTTACCCAGGGGAGACCCAGTACTTC. It is translated as CASSTIGGYPGETQYF. Using reference TRBV28 and TRBJ2-5 for the parts outside the CDR3, the full variable domain is DVKVTQSSRYLVKRTGEKVFLECVQDMDHENMFWYRQDPGLGLRLIYFSYDVKMKEKGDIPEGYSVSREKKERFSLILESASTNQTSMYLCASSTIGGYPGETQYFGPGTRLLVL.

This clonotype came up many times. The chain uses TRBV25-1 and TRBJ2-1; tentatively, D is TRBD1 (5 bases). Trimming pared 4 bases from V and 4 bases from J, leaving 11 bases between. The CDR3 has 14 amino acids. Per the germline V gene, CDR1 is MGHDK and CDR2 is SYGVNS. CDR3 loop: CASSGGDSYNEQFF. The CDR3 coding sequence is TGTGCCAGCAGTGGGGGCGACTCGTACAATGAGCAGTTCTTC. The full variable domain, in which reference TRBV25-1 and TRBJ2-1 provide the parts outside the CDR3, is EADIYQTPRYLVIGTGKKITLECSQTMGHDKMYWYQQDPGMELHLIHYSYGVNSTEKGDLSSESTVSRIRTEHFPLTLESARPSHTSQYLCASSGGDSYNEQFFGPGTRLTVL.

The rearrangement joins TRBV7-6 to TRBJ2-1; no clear D gene. Trimming removed 2 bases from V and 4 bases from J, with 9 bases in between. This CDR3 contains 14 residues. Germline V gene data show CDR1 as SGHVS and CDR2 as FNYEAQ. CDR3 nucleotide sequence: TGTGCCAGCAGCTTAAGTTCTGGGTACAATGAGCAGTTCTTC. This translates into CASSLSSGYNEQFF.

The sample holds one count of this clonotype. Germline and junction disagree at one end, which may indicate a read error. The chain combines TRBV7-9 with TRBJ2-2; the D gene is possibly TRBD2 (6 bases). This CDR3 has 15 amino acids. Germline values: CDR1 SEHNR, CDR2 FQNEAQ (reference sequence). The CDR3 reads CSSSPLGGNTGELFF. As DNA, the CDR3 is TGTTCCAGCAGTCCTCTGGGCGGGAACACCGGGGAGCTTTTTTTT.

V is TRBV6-6 and J is TRBJ1-1; D not resolved. Germline CDR1 is MNHNY and CDR2 is SVGAGI (reference sequence). V was shortened by 4 bases and J by 0 bases, with 15 bases between the two germline ends. The CDR3 is 16 residues long. CDR3: CASSSQKPGMNTEAFF. CDR3 in DNA: TGTGCCAGCAGTTCACAAAAACCAGGCATGAACACTGAAGCTTTCTTT.

V and J are TRBV19 and TRBJ2-1, with a weak D call TRBD1 (6 bases). Germline assignment: CDR1 LNHDA and CDR2 SQIVND (reference sequence). Trimming left V 3 bases short and J 6 bases short, with 21 bases between. The CDR3 runs 17 residues. The CDR3 sequence is CASSISDRGFWPNEQFF. The CDR3 nucleotides read TGTGCCAGTAGTATCTCGGACAGAGGATTTTGGCCCAATGAGCAGTTCTTC.

Concerning this clonotype: A read error is likely, as this CDR3 ends without the conserved phenylalanine or tryptophan. The chain carries TRBV7-9 and TRBJ2-1; D gene unclear. This CDR3 is 12 amino acids long. Per germline, CDR1 SEHNR and CDR2 FQNEAQ (reference sequence). The CDR3 DNA reads as TGTGCCATCAGCTTAGTGGGCAATGAGCAGTTCTGC. Protein: CAISLVGNEQFC.

On this clonotype itself: At one end the junction does not follow the germline gene, possibly because of a read error. The rearrangement links TRBV6-1 to TRBJ2-6; D gene ambiguous. This CDR3 is built from 15 residues. Germline V CDR1 and CDR2: MNHNS, SASEGT. CDR3 bases: TGTGCCAGAAGTGCGACGGACTCTGGGGCCAACGTCCTGACTTTC. This gives the protein CARSATDSGANVLTF.

The chain uses TRBV14 and TRBJ1-2; D call uncertain. CDR3 size: 15 residues. Germline assignment: CDR1 SGHDN and CDR2 FVKESK. Trimming left V 1 base short and J 0 bases short, with 9 bases between. CDR3 nucleotides: TGTGCCAGCAGCCAAGCTGGTGCCTCTAACTATGGCTACACCTTC. Translated, it gives CASSQAGASNYGYTF.

This clonotype appeared a few times. The chain has TRBV7-3 and TRBJ1-2; TRBD1 aligns across 10 bases. The germline V gene has CDR1 SGHTA and CDR2 FQGTGA. Unmatched junction bases numbered 8, after V lost 4 bases and J lost 6 bases. This CDR3 has 15 amino acids. Here the CDR3 reads CASSSTGGAEDGYTF. The CDR3 DNA follows: TGTGCCAGCAGCTCGACAGGGGGCGCAGAAGATGGCTACACCTTC.

This clonotype was detected a few times. The chain couples TRBV7-6 to TRBJ2-1; D perhaps matches TRBD2 (6 bases). Germline V gives CDR1 SGHVS, CDR2 FNYEAQ. This CDR3 comprises 16 residues. The V and J ends lost 0 bases and 0 bases respectively, with 9 bases between them. The CDR3 DNA sequence: TGTGCCAGCAGCTTAGCTAGCGGAAACTCCTACAATGAGCAGTTCTTC. Its translation: CASSLASGNSYNEQFF.

This clonotype was seen a handful of times. The chain carries TRBV28 and TRBJ2-1; 7 bases are shared with TRBD2. After removal of 4 bases from V and 6 bases from J, the junction contained 9 bases not matched to a gene. The CDR3 is 15 residues long. From germline, CDR1 is MDHEN and CDR2 SYDVKM. The CDR3 here is CASSSPSGTTNEQFF. The CDR3 nucleotides read TGTGCCAGCAGTTCCCCCTCTGGGACTACCAATGAGCAGTTCTTC.

This chain uses TRBV2 with TRBJ2-7; tentatively, D is TRBD1 (6 bases). This CDR3 is 14 amino acids long. V was trimmed by 2 bases and J by 1 base, leaving 9 bases between them. Per the germline V gene, CDR1 is SNHLY and CDR2 is FYNNEI. CDR3 loop: CASSESTGSYEQYF. CDR3 DNA sequence: TGTGCCAGCAGTGAATCGACAGGTTCCTACGAGCAGTACTTC.

This clonotype was recorded a few times. CDR3 bases: TGTGCCAGCAGTTTGCTAACACCTTCCTACGAGCAGTACTTC. Its protein is CASSLLTPSYEQYF. This chain connects TRBV28 to TRBJ2-7; D is unclear. V was clipped by 3 bases and J by 1 base, with 10 bases between them. This CDR3 is built from 14 residues. Per germline, CDR1 MDHEN and CDR2 SYDVKM.